Each of the 14 T cell receptor beta chains below was sequenced from the same sample in a study of early T cells in non-severe SARS-CoV-2 infection. TCRdb reprocessed the 5' RACE reads with MiXCR, giving one entry per CDR3 protein. The repertoire consists of about 66,000 distinct CDR3 sequences, with roughly 9% occurring once and the leading ten covering roughly 3.2%. Material: whole blood. The receptor source for this set is an adult who was a healthcare worker with PCR-confirmed SARS-CoV-2 infection or an uninfected control (not recorded which).

This sequence joins TRBV5-1 and TRBJ1-2; perhaps TRBD1 as D (6 bases). CDR3 length: 15 residues. V was pared by 3 bases and J by 4 bases, with 16 bases between. CDR1 SGHRS and CDR2 YFSETQ come from the germline V gene. The CDR3 protein is CASSSATGMTYGYTF. The CDR3 DNA follows: TGCGCCAGCAGCTCAGCGACAGGCATGACCTATGGCTACACCTTC.

This chain connects TRBV12-3 or TRBV12-4 to TRBJ2-7; tentatively, D is TRBD2 (6 bases). This CDR3 contains 16 residues. The germline V and J ends were trimmed by 1 base and 2 bases, with 15 bases remaining between them. The chain's CDR3 is CASSLGEDEPTYEQYF. The CDR3, as DNA: TGTGCCAGCAGTTTAGGGGAGGATGAGCCTACCTACGAGCAGTACTTC.

V usage is TRBV6-4 and J usage is TRBJ2-1; 12 bases are shared with TRBD1. Germline V gene sequence: CDR1 MRHNA, CDR2 SNTAGT. J was trimmed by 7 bases and V by 2 bases; bases with no gene match: 12. The CDR3 is made up of 18 amino acids. The CDR3 is CASSDVGKGQGALNEQFF. The CDR3 region has the DNA TGTGCCAGCAGTGACGTCGGTAAGGGACAGGGGGCTCTAAATGAGCAGTTCTTC.

CDR3 amino acids: CASSLGTVYEQYF. The CDR3 DNA is TGCGCCAGCAGCTTGGGGACAGTCTACGAGCAGTACTTC. The rearrangement uses TRBV5-1 and TRBJ2-7, with D maybe TRBD1 (6 bases). The CDR3 has 13 amino acids. Germline values: CDR1 SGHRS, CDR2 YFSETQ. V lost 0 bases and J 3 bases, leaving 7 bases between the germline ends.

This clonotype has only a few counts. V is TRBV6-1 and J is TRBJ1-5; TRBD1 is a possible D gene (5 bases). Germline V gene data show CDR1 as MNHNS and CDR2 as SASEGT. There are 15 residues in the CDR3. Trimming removed 3 bases at V and 3 bases at J, with 12 bases between. The CDR3: CASSEAQGTNQPQHF. The CDR3 DNA sequence: TGTGCCAGCAGTGAGGCTCAGGGAACCAATCAGCCCCAGCATTTT.

This clonotype was detected ten times or more. The CDR3 loop reads CASSGTGFQHF. CDR3 bases: TGCGCCAGCAGCGGCACAGGGTTCCAGCATTTT. This chain uses TRBV10-2 with TRBJ1-5, with TRBD1 as a possible D gene (6 bases). Germline V gives CDR1 WSHSY, CDR2 SAAADI. The CDR3 has 11 amino acids. V lost 6 bases and J 12 bases, leaving 12 bases between the germline ends.

This clonotype was counted at least ten times. The chain couples TRBV3-1 to TRBJ1-5; 8 nucleotides agree with TRBD1. This CDR3 spans 15 amino acids. V lost 0 bases and J lost 9; bases outside the gene matches: 7. CDR1 LGHDT and CDR2 YNNKEL come from the germline V gene (reference sequence). This CDR3 is CASSQDPTGVLPQHF. As DNA, the CDR3 is TGTGCCAGCAGCCAAGATCCGACAGGGGTCCTGCCCCAGCATTTT.

This clonotype was recorded a few times. The chain joins TRBV7-2 to TRBJ2-1, with D perhaps matching TRBD2 (5 bases). The CDR3 runs 18 residues. Trimming shortened V by 4 bases and J by 2 bases, and 21 bases separated the two germline ends. Germline V gene lookup returns CDR1 SGHTA and CDR2 FQGNSA. Here the CDR3 reads CASSSVGSSPTTYNEQFF. The CDR3 DNA follows: TGTGCCAGCAGCTCAGTTGGGAGCAGTCCCACTACCTACAATGAGCAGTTCTTC.

This clonotype turned up a few times. V and J are TRBV5-4 and TRBJ2-2; D remains unclear. Trimming cost V 4 bases and J 1 base, with 11 bases left between them. Germline V lookup: CDR1 SGHNT, CDR2 YYREEE (reference sequence). CDR3 length: 15 amino acids. Here the CDR3 reads CASSRSQQNTGELFF. In nucleotides, the CDR3 is TGTGCCAGCAGCCGATCACAGCAGAACACCGGGGAGCTGTTTTTT.

The V call is TRBV20-1, the J call TRBJ2-1; TRBD2 matches 8 bases. J gave up 6 bases and V 6 bases, and 13 bases lay outside the gene matches. The CDR3 runs to 15 residues. The germline CDR1 and CDR2 sequences are DFQATT and SNEGSKA (reference sequence). The CDR3 loop reads CSAMSGTRDSNEQFF. Written as DNA, the CDR3 is TGCAGTGCCATGTCCGGGACTAGGGATTCCAATGAGCAGTTCTTC.

The rearrangement links TRBV5-4 to TRBJ1-2; D possibly corresponds to TRBD1 (5 bases). Germline loops: CDR1 SGHNT, CDR2 YYREEE (reference sequence). This CDR3 has 14 residues. With 4 bases removed from V and 7 bases from J, the gap between germline ends came to 17 bases. The CDR3 sequence: CASSPGQGLFGYTF. The CDR3, as DNA: TGTGCCAGCAGCCCGGGGCAGGGTTTATTTGGCTACACCTTC.

A few counts support this clonotype. The chain recombines TRBV7-3 with TRBJ1-3; TRBD1 matches 7 bases. J gave up 0 bases and V 5 bases, and 7 bases lay outside the gene matches. Germline CDR1 and CDR2: SGHTA and FQGTGA. The CDR3 has 16 residues. The CDR3 loop is CASSIQGRSSGNTIYF. In DNA, the CDR3 is TGTGCCAGCAGCATACAGGGGCGCAGCTCTGGAAACACCATATATTTT.

This clonotype was counted many times. The chain employs TRBV20-1 and TRBJ1-2; D remains ambiguous. This CDR3 is 14 amino acids long. Germline V CDR1 and CDR2: DFQATT, SNEGSKA (reference sequence). Trimming left V 1 base short and J 8 bases short, with 17 bases between. The CDR3 nucleotides read TGCAGTGCTAGAGTCCCTTACGGGGTGGAAGGCTACACCTTC. This gives the protein CSARVPYGVEGYTF.

This clonotype was seen more than once but under ten times. The rearrangement joins TRBV5-5 to TRBJ2-3; D not certain. Germline values: CDR1 SGHKS, CDR2 YYEKEE (reference sequence). Trimming cost V 4 bases and J 2 bases, with 11 bases left between them. The CDR3 contains 14 residues. This CDR3 is CASSRNRYTDTQYF. The CDR3 DNA is TGTGCCAGCAGCCGGAACAGATACACAGATACGCAGTATTTT.